A single T cell receptor beta chain is shown here with its context. Its specificity is not known. Germline CDR1 is MNHEY and CDR2 is SMNVEV (reference sequence). The CDR3 contains 14 residues. Trimming cost V 5 bases and J 1 base; bases outside gene matches: 4. The sample originates from a study of naive and memory T cell subsets. Whole-study findings and limits: The RNA method is potentially sensitive to activation and differentiation changes.

Amplification of ligated cDNA took four PCR rounds with SP2 and nested alpha and beta constant primers. Each CDR3 protein is one row after TCRdb ran MiXCR on the 5' RACE reads. The sample lists around 30,000 distinct CDR3 sequences; approximately 15% were seen once. The library had UMIs added by 3' ligation of an oligonucleotide to TCR cDNA. Input was about 1 to 1000 ng of DNase-treated total RNA without cell sorting. The origin of this receptor is a female donor in good health. J is TRBJ1-1 and V is TRBV27; TRBD1 matches at 7 bases. This CDR3 reads CASSRGQRNTEAFF. CDR3 in DNA: TGTGCCAGCAGTAGGGGGCAACGGAACACTGAAGCTTTCTTT.